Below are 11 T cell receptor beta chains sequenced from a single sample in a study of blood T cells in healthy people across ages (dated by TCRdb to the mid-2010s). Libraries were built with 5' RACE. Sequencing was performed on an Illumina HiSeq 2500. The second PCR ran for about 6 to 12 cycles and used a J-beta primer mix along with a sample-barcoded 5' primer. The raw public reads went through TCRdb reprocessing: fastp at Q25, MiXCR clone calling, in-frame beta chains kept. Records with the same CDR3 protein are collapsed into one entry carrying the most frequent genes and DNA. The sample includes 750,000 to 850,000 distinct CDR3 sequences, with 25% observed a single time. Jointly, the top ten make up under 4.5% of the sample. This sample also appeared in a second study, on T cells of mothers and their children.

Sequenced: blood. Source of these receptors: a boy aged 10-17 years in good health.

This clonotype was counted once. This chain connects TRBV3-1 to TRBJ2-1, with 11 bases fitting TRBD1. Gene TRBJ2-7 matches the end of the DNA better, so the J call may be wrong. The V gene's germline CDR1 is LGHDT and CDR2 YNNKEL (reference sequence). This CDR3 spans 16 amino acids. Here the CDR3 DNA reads TGTGCCAGCAGCCAAGACGGGACAGGGGGCTCCTACGAGCAGTACTTC. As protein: CASSQDGTGGSYEQYF.

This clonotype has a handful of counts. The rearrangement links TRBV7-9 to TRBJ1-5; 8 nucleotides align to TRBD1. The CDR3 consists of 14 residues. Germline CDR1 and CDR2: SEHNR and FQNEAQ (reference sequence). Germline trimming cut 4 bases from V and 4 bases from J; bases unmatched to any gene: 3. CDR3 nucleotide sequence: TGTGCCAGCAGCTCGACAGGGGTGAATCAGCCCCAGCATTTT. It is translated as CASSSTGVNQPQHF.

In nucleotides, the CDR3 is TGTGCCAGCAGCCACTCTGAGACAGAGCAAGAGACCCAGTACTTC. Its protein product is CASSHSETEQETQYF. The rearrangement uses TRBV28 and TRBJ2-5; maybe TRBD1 (5 bases). Germline V gives CDR1 MDHEN, CDR2 SYDVKM. The V end lost 6 bases, the J end lost 2 bases, and 16 bases lay between the germline ends. The CDR3 is 15 residues long.

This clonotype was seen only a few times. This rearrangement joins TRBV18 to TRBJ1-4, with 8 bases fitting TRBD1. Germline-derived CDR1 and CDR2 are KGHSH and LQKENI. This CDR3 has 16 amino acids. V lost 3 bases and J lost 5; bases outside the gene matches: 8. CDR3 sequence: CASSPLKGTGNEKLFF. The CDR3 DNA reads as TGTGCCAGCTCACCTCTTAAGGGGACAGGAAATGAAAAACTGTTTTTT.

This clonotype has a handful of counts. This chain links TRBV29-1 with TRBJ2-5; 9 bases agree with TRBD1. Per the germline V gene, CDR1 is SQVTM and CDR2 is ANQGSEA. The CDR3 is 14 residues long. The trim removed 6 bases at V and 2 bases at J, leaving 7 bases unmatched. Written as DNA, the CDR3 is TGCAGCGTCAGGACAGGGGACCCTCAAGAGACCCAGTACTTC. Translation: CSVRTGDPQETQYF. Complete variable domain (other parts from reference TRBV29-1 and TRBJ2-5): SAVISQKPSRDICQRGTSLTIQCQVDSQVTMMFWYRQQPGQSLTLIATANQGSEATYESGFVIDKFPISRPNLTFSTLTVSNMSPEDSSIYLCSVRTGDPQETQYFGPGTRLLVL.

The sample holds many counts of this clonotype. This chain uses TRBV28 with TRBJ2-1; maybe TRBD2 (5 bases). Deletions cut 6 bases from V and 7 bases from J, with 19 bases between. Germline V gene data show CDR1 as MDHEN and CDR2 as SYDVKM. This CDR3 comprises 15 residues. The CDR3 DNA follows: TGTGCCAGCAGCAGTACCCGCCGGGGAGTGAATGAGCAGTTCTTC. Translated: CASSSTRRGVNEQFF.

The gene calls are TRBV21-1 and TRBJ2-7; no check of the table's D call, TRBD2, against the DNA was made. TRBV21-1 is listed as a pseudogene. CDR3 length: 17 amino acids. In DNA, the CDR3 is TGTGCCAGCAGCAAAGATAGAGGGACTAGCGGGAACTACGAGCAGTACTTC. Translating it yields CASSKDRGTSGNYEQYF.

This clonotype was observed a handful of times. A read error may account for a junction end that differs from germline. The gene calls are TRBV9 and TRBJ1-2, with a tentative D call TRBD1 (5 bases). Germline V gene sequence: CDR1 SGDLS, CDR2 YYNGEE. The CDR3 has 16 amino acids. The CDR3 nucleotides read TGTGCCAACAGCGTATTCGGCAGGGCCGACCCGTATGGCTACACCTTC. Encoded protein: CANSVFGRADPYGYTF.

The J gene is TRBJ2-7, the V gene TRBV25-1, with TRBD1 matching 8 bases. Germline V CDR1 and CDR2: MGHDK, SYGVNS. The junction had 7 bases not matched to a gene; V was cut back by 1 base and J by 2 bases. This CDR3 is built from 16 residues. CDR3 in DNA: TGTGCCAGCAGTGAATCCTGGGGACAGGTACCCTACGAGCAGTACTTC. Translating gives CASSESWGQVPYEQYF.

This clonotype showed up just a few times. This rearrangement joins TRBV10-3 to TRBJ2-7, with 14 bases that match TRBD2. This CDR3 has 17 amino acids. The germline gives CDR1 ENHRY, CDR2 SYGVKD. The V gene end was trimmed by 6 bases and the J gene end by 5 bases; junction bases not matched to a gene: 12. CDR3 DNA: TGTGCCATCAGAGACGGGACTAGCGGGAGAGCTATCCACGAGCAGTACTTC. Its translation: CAIRDGTSGRAIHEQYF.

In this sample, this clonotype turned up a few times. This CDR3 reads CSVGLRGEQFF. For the CDR3, the DNA is TGCAGCGTGGGTCTCAGGGGTGAGCAGTTCTTC. This chain connects TRBV29-1 to TRBJ2-1, with TRBD1 as a possible D gene (6 bases). The germline gives CDR1 SQVTM, CDR2 ANQGSEA. The CDR3 sequence is 11 residues long. The V end was cut by 6 bases, the J end by 9 bases, with 12 bases between.